This T cell receptor (beta chain) was found in a study of control samples from healthy donors and cancer patients. The CDR3 runs 12 residues. Germline V lookup: CDR1 SGHRS, CDR2 YFSETQ. The ends were cut back, 5 bases at V and 4 bases at J, with 8 bases in the middle. Measured with immunoSEQ multiplex PCR; TCRdb has only the in-frame clones, and not every one. The repertoire includes roughly 86,000 clones, approximately 93% of them detected once, and nearly 1.5% sits in the top ten. This sequence originates from a woman in her twenties or thirties in good health. The chain is built from TRBV5-1 and TRBJ2-3; no clear D gene. Sequenced material: blood. CDR3 in DNA: TGCGCCAGCAGTCAAGGTGCAGATACGCAGTATTTT. It is translated as CASSQGADTQYF.